The 8 T cell receptor beta chains below were found in one sample sequenced in a study of CD8 T cells in ankylosing spondylitis. Study-wide findings and caveats: A motif of eight highly homologous TCR beta variants was seen as apparently characteristic of ankylosing spondylitis blood.

Antigen specificity for these receptors is unknown. MiXCR, run by TCRdb on the 5' RACE reads, gives a single entry per CDR3 protein. The table has 220,000 or so distinct CDR3 sequences, 15% to 20% seen once; the top ten hold approximately 40%. Material for sequencing was blood, either unsorted or a sorted T cell fraction (not recorded which). The receptors were gathered from a male donor with ankylosing spondylitis.

This clonotype was counted between two and nine times. The V and J genes are TRBV15 and TRBJ1-4; D gene uncertain. Trimming left V 0 bases short and J 0 bases short, with 5 bases between. This CDR3 contains 15 residues. Germline V gene data show CDR1 as LNHNV and CDR2 as YYDKDF (reference sequence). The CDR3 bases are TGTGCCACCAGCAGAGATGCCCCAACTAATGAAAAACTGTTTTTT. It yields the protein CATSRDAPTNEKLFF.

The gene calls are TRBV9 and TRBJ2-5, with TRBD2 identical over 7 bases. With V trimmed by 0 bases and J by 3 bases, 5 bases remained unmatched. This CDR3 contains 15 residues. Germline assignment: CDR1 SGDLS and CDR2 YYNGEE. Here the CDR3 reads CASSVGTLAEETQYF. In DNA, the CDR3 is TGTGCCAGCAGCGTAGGGACCCTAGCGGAAGAGACCCAGTACTTC.

The rearrangement links TRBV7-9 to TRBJ1-1; 7 positions match TRBD1. Germline V gene lookup returns CDR1 SEHNR and CDR2 FQNEAQ (reference sequence). This CDR3 is 13 amino acids long. The V and J ends lost 0 bases and 11 bases, in that order; junction bases with no gene match: 6. This chain's CDR3 is CASSLAQGGDAFF. CDR3 DNA: TGTGCCAGCAGCTTAGCGCAGGGGGGAGACGCTTTCTTT.

This clonotype was observed a few times. The J gene is TRBJ2-2, the V gene TRBV29-1, with 11 bases fitting TRBD2. V was pared by 4 bases and J by 2 bases, with 3 bases of the junction left unmatched. The CDR3 is made up of 15 amino acids. Per the germline V gene, CDR1 is SQVTM and CDR2 is ANQGSEA. The CDR3 region has the DNA TGCAGCGTTGTCGGGACTAGCGGAAACACCGGGGAGCTGTTTTTT. As protein: CSVVGTSGNTGELFF.

This clonotype was counted ten times or more. The chain recombines TRBV4-1 with TRBJ2-1, with no clear D. This CDR3 region has 12 residues. Germline V gene lookup returns CDR1 MGHRA and CDR2 YSYEKL. V lost 1 base to trimming and J lost 9 bases, with 7 bases between them. The chain's CDR3 is CASSQGGVEQFF. For the CDR3, the DNA is TGCGCCAGCAGCCAAGGAGGCGTTGAGCAGTTCTTC.

A few counts support this clonotype. The chain links TRBV12-3 or TRBV12-4 to TRBJ2-1, with D tentatively TRBD2 (7 bases). The CDR3 consists of 15 residues. Trimming took 6 bases from V and 4 from J, leaving 16 bases between them. The CDR3 loop reads CASSFGGPVYNEQFF. DNA for the CDR3: TGTGCCAGCAGCTTCGGGGGGCCGGTTTACAATGAGCAGTTCTTC.

The gene calls are TRBV7-9 and TRBJ1-1, with D hard to call. Germline V CDR1 and CDR2: SEHNR, FQNEAQ (reference sequence). Trimming shortened V by 0 bases and J by 7 bases, and 6 bases separated the two germline ends. This CDR3 has 12 residues. The chain's CDR3 is CASSLAELEAFF. The DNA of the CDR3 is TGTGCCAGCAGCTTAGCGGAGCTTGAAGCTTTCTTT.

CDR3 nucleotide sequence: TGTGCCAGCAGCATTAACTGGGGGACTGAAGCTTTCTTT. This codes for CASSINWGTEAFF. V usage is TRBV5-5 and J usage is TRBJ1-1, with a weak D call TRBD1 (5 bases). Germline CDR1 and CDR2: SGHKS and YYEKEE (reference sequence). There are 13 residues in the CDR3. Trimming stripped 4 bases from V and 5 bases from J, with 12 bases between.